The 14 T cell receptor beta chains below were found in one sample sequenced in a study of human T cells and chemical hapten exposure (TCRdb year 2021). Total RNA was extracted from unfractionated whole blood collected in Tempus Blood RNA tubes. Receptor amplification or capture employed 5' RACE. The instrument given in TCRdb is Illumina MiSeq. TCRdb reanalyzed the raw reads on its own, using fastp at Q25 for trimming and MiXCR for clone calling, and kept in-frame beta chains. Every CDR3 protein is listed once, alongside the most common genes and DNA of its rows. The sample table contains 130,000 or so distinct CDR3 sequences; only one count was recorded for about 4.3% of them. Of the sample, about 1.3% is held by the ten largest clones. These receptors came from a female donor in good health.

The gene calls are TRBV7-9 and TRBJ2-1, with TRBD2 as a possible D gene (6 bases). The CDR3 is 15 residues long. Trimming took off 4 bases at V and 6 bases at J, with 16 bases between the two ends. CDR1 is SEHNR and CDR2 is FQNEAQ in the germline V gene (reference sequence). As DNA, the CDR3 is TGTGCCAGCAGCTCGACTAGGGCCGACATCAATGAGCAGTTCTTC. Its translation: CASSSTRADINEQFF. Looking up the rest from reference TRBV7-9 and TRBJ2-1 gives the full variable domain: DTGVSQNPRHKITKRGQNVTFRCDPISEHNRLYWYRQTLGQGPEFLTYFQNEAQLEKSRLLSDRFSAERPKGSFSTLEIQRTEQGDSAMYLCASSSTRADINEQFFGPGTRLTVL.

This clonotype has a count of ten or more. CDR3 sequence: CASSHGGAIYF. The CDR3 region has the DNA TGTGCCAGCAGTCACGGGGGGGCCATATATTTT. The chain couples TRBV12-3 or TRBV12-4 to TRBJ1-3; D is perhaps TRBD1 (5 bases). The CDR3 consists of 11 residues. Deletions cut 5 bases from V and 11 bases from J, with 10 bases between.

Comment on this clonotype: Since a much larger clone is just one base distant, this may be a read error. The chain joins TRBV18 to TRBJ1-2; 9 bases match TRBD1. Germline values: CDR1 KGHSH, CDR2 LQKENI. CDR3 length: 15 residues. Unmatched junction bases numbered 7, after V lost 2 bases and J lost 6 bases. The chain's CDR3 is CASSPSGTGLDGYTF. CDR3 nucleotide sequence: TGTGCCAGCTCACCATCCGGGACAGGGCTCGATGGCTACACCTTC.

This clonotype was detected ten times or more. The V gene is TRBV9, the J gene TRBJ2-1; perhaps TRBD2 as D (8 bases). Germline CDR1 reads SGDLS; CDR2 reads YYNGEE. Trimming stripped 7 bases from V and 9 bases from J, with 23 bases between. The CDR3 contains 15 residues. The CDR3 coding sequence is TGTGCCAGCGCAAGATCAGGGGGGCTAGCGGGTGAGCAGTTCTTC. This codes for CASARSGGLAGEQFF.

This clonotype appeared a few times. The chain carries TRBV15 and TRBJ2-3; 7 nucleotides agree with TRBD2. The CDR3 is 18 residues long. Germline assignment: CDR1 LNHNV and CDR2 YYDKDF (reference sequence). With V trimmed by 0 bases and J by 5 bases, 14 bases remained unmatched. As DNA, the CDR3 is TGTGCCACCAGCAGAGATCCGGATGAGTTCCGGGGGGTAGATACGCAGTATTTT. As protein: CATSRDPDEFRGVDTQYF. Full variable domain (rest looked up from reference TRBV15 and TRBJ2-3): DAMVIQNPRYQVTQFGKPVTLSCSQTLNHNVMYWYQQKSSQAPKLLFHYYDKDFNNEADTPDNFQSRRPNTSFCFLDIRSPGLGDTAMYLCATSRDPDEFRGVDTQYFGPGTRLTVL.

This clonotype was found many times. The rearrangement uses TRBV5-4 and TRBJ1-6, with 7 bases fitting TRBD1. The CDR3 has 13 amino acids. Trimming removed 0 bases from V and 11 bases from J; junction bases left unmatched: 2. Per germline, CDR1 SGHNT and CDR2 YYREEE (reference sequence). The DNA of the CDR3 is TGTGCCAGCAGCTTGGAACAGGGGACACCCCTCCACTTT. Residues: CASSLEQGTPLHF.

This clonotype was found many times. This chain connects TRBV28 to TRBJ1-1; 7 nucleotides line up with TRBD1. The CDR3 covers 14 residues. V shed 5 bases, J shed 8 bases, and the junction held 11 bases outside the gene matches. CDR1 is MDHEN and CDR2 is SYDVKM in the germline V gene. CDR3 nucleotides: TGTGCCAGCAGTCGAGCAGGGGGGCCGGCCGAAGCTTTCTTT. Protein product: CASSRAGGPAEAFF.

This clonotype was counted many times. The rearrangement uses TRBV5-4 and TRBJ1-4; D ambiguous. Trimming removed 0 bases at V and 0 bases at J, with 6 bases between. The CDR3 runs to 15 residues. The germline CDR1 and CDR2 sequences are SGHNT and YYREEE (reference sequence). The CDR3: CASSLGPATNEKLFF. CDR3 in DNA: TGTGCCAGCAGCTTGGGCCCAGCAACTAATGAAAAACTGTTTTTT.

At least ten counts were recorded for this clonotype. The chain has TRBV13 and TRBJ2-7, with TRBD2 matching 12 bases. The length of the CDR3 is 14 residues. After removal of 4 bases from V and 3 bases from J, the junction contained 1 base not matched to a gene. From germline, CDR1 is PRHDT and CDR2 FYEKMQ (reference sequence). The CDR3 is CASSSTSGGYEQYF. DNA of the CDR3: TGTGCCAGCAGCTCGACTAGCGGGGGCTACGAGCAGTACTTC.

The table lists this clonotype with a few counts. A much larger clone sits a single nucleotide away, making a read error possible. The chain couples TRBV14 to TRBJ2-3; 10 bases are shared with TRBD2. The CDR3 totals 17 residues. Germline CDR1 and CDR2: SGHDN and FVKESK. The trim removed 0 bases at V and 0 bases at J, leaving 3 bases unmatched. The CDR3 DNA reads TGTGCCAGCAGCCAAGATAGCGGGGGGAGCAGCACAGATACGCAGTATTTT. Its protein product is CASSQDSGGSSTDTQYF. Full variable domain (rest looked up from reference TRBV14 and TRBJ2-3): EAGVTQFPSHSVIEKGQTVTLRCDPISGHDNLYWYRRVMGKEIKFLLHFVKESKQDESGMPNNRFLAERTGGTYSTLKVQPAELEDSGVYFCASSQDSGGSSTDTQYFGPGTRLTVL.

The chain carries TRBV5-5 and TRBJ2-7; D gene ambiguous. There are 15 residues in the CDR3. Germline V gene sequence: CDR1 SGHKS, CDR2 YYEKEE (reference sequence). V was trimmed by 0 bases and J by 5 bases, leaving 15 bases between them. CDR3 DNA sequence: TGTGCCAGCAGCTTGGCGGCCAGTACTCCCAACGAGCAGTACTTC. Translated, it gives CASSLAASTPNEQYF.

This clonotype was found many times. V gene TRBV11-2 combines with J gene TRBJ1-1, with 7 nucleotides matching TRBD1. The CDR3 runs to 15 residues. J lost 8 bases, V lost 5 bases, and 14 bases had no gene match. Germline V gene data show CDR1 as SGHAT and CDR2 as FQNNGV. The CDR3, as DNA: TGTGCCAGCAGCGCGCGACAGGGTTCTTACATAGAAGCTTTCTTT. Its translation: CASSARQGSYIEAFF.

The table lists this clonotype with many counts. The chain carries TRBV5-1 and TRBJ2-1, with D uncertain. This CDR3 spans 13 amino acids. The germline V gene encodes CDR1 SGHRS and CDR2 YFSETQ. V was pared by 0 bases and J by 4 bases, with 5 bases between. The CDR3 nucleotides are TGCGCCAGCAGCTTGGCTCGTTACAATGAGCAGTTCTTC. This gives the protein CASSLARYNEQFF. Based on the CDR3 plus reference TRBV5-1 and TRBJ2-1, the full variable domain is KAGVTQTPRYLIKTRGQQVTLSCSPISGHRSVSWYQQTPGQGLQFLFEYFSETQRNKGNFPGRFSGRQFSNSRSEMNVSTLELGDSALYLCASSLARYNEQFFGPGTRLTVL.

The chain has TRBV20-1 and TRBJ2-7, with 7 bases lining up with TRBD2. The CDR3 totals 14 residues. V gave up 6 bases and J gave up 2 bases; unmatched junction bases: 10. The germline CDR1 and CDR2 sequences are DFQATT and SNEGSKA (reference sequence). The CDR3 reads CSARPPTSAYEQYF. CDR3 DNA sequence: TGCAGTGCCAGGCCCCCTACTAGCGCCTACGAGCAGTACTTC.